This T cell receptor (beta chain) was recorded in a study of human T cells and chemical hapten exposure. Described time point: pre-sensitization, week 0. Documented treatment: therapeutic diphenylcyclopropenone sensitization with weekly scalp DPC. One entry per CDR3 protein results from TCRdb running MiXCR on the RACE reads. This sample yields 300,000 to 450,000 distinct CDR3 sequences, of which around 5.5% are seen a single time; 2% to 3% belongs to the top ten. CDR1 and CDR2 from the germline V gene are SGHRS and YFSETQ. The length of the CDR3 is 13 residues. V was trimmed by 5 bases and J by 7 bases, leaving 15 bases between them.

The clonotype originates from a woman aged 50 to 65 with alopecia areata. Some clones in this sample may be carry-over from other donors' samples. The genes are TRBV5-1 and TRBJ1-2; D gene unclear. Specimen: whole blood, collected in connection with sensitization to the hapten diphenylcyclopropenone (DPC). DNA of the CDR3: TGCGCCAGCAGTCCAGACGAGTTCGGTGGCTACACCTTC. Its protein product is CASSPDEFGGYTF.